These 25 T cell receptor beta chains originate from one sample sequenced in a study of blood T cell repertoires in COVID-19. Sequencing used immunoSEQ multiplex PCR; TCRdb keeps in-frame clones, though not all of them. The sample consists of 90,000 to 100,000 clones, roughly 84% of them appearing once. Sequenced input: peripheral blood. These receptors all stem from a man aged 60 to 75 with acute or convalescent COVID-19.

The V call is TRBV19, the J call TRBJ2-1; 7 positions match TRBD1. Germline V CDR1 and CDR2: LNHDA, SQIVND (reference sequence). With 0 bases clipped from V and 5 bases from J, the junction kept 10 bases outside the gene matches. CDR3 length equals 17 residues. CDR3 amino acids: CASSIEDPDRFNNEQFF. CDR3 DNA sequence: TGTGCCAGTAGTATAGAGGACCCGGACAGGTTCAACAATGAGCAGTTCTTC.

Here the CDR3 reads CASSQEGGQGGNEKLFF. The DNA for the CDR3 is TGCGCCAGCAGCCAAGAGGGGGGGCAGGGAGGTAATGAAAAACTGTTTTTT. The gene calls are TRBV4-1 and TRBJ1-4; perhaps TRBD1 as D (6 bases). Deletions cut 0 bases from V and 4 bases from J, with 15 bases between. This CDR3 comprises 17 residues. CDR1 is MGHRA, CDR2 YSYEKL, per germline.

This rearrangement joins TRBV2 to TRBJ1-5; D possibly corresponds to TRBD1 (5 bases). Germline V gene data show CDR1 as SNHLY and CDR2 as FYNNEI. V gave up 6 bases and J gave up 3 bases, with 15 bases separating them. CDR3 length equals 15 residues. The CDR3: CASRLVGVPNQPQHF. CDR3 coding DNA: TGTGCCAGCAGACTGGTAGGGGTGCCCAATCAGCCCCAGCATTTT. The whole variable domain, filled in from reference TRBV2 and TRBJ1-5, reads EPEVTQTPSHQVTQMGQEVILRCVPISNHLYFYWYRQILGQKVEFLVSFYNNEISEKSEIFDDQFSVERPDGSNFTLKIRSTKLEDSAMYFCASRLVGVPNQPQHFGDGTRLSIL.

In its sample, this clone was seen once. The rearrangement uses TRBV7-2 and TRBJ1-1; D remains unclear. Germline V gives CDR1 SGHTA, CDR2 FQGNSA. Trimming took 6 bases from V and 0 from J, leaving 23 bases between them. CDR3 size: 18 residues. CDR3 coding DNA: TGTGCCAGCAGTCCTACTGGGGTCCATACGACTATGAACACTGAAGCTTTCTTT. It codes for CASSPTGVHTTMNTEAFF.

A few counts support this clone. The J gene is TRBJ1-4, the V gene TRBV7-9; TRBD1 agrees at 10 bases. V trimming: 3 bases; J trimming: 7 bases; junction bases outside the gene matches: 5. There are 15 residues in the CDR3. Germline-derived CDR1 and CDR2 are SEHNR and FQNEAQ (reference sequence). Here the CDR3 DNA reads TGTGCCAGCAGCTTTAGACAGGGGGCGAGTGAAAAACTGTTTTTT. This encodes CASSFRQGASEKLFF. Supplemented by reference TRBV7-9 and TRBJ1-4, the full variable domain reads DTGVSQNPRHKITKRGQNVTFRCDPISEHNRLYWYRQTLGQGPEFLTYFQNEAQLEKSRLLSDRFSAERPKGSFSTLEIQRTEQGDSAMYLCASSFRQGASEKLFFGSGTQLSVL.

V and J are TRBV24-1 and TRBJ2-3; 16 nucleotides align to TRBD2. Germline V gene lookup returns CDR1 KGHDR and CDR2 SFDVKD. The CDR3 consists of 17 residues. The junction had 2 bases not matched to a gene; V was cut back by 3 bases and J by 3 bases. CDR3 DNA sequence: TGTGCCACCAGTGATCCGGGACTAGCGGGGGGGACAGATACGCAGTATTTT. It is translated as CATSDPGLAGGTDTQYF.

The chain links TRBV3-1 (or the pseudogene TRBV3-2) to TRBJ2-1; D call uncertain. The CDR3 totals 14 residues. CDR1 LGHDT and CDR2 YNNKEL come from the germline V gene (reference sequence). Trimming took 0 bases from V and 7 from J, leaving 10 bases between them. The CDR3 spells CASSQDNGDNEQFF. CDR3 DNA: TGTGCCAGCAGCCAAGATAATGGAGATAATGAGCAGTTCTTC.

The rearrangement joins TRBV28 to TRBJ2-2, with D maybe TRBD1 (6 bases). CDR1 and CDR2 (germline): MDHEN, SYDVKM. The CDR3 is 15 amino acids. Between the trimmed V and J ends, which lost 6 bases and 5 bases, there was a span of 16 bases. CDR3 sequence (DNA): TGTGCCAGCAGATCGGACAGAAGCCCGACCGGGGAGCTGTTTTTT. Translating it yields CASRSDRSPTGELFF.

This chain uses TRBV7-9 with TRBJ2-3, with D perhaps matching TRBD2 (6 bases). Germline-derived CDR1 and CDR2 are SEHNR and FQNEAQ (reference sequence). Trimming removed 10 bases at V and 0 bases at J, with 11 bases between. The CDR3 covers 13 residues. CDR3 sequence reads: CATPAGSTDTQYF. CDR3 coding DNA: TGTGCCACTCCGGCGGGGAGCACAGATACGCAGTATTTT.

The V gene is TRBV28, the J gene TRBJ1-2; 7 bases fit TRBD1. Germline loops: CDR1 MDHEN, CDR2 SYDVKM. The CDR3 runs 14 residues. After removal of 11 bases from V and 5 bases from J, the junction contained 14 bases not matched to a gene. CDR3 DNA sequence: TGTGCCGTATGGAATGGGGACAGAGCGTATGGCTACACCTTC. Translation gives CAVWNGDRAYGYTF.

CDR3 loop: CASSYRARGQETQYF. In nucleotides, the CDR3 is TGTGCCAGCAGTTACAGGGCGCGAGGGCAAGAGACCCAGTACTTC. This rearrangement joins TRBV5-4 to TRBJ2-5, with a tentative D call TRBD1 (6 bases). The CDR3 has 15 residues. Germline V gene sequence: CDR1 SGHNT, CDR2 YYREEE (reference sequence). The V end was cut by 5 bases, the J end by 2 bases, with 16 bases between.

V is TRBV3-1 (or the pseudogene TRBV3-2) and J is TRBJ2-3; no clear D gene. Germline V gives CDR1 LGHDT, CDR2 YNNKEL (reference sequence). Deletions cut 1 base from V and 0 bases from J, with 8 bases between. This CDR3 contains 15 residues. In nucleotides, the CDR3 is TGTGCCAGCAGCCAAGGCGGCCCTAGCACAGATACGCAGTATTTT. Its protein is CASSQGGPSTDTQYF.

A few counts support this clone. CDR3 region: CATRDRTSTEAFF. In nucleotides, the CDR3 is TGTGCCACCAGGGACAGAACGAGCACTGAAGCTTTCTTT. J is TRBJ1-1 and V is TRBV24-1; D is perhaps TRBD1 (6 bases). The V gene lost 7 bases and the J gene lost 4 bases, with 12 bases spanning the gap. CDR3 length: 13 residues. The germline V gene encodes CDR1 KGHDR and CDR2 SFDVKD.

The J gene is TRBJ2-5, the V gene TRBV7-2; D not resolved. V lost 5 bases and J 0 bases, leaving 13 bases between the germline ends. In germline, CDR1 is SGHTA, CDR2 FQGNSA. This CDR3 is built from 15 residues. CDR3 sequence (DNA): TGTGCCAGCAGCCGGAATTCAGGCCACCAAGAGACCCAGTACTTC. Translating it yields CASSRNSGHQETQYF.

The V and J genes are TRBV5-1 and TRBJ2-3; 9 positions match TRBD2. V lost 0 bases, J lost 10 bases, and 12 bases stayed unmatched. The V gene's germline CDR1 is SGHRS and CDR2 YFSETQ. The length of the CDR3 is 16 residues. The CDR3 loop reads CASSLEELAGKSAQYF. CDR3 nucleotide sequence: TGCGCCAGCAGCTTGGAGGAGCTAGCGGGGAAATCGGCGCAGTATTTT.

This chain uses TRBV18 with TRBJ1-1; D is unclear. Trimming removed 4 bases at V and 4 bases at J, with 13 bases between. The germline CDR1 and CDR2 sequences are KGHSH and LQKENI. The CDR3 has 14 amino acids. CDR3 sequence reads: CASSHPGRSTEAFF. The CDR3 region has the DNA TGTGCCAGCTCACACCCTGGGAGGTCCACTGAAGCTTTCTTT.

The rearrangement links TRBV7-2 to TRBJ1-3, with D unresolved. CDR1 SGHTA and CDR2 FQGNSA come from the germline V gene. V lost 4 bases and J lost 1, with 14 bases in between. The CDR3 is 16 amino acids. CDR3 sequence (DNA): TGTGCCAGCAGCTCCTTGGGCGGGTGGTCTGGAAACACCATATATTTT. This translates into CASSSLGGWSGNTIYF.

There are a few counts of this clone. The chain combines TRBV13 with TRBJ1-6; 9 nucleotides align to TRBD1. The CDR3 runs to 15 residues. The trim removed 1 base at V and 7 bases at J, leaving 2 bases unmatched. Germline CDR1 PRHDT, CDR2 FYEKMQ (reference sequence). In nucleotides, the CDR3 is TGTGCCAGCAGCTTAGATGGGACAGGGAATTCACCCCTCCACTTT. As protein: CASSLDGTGNSPLHF.

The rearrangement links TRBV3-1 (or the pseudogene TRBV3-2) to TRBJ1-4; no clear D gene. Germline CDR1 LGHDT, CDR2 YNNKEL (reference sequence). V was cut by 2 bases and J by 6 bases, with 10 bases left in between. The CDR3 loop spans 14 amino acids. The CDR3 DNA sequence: TGTGCCAGCAGCCAAAAAATCGGGGATGAAAAACTGTTTTTT. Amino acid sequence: CASSQKIGDEKLFF.

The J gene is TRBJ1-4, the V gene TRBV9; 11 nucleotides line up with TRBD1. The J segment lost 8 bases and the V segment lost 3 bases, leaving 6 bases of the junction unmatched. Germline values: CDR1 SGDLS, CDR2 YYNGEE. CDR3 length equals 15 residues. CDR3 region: CASSAGWDRGEKLFF. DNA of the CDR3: TGTGCCAGCAGCGCCGGGTGGGACAGGGGGGAAAAACTGTTTTTT.

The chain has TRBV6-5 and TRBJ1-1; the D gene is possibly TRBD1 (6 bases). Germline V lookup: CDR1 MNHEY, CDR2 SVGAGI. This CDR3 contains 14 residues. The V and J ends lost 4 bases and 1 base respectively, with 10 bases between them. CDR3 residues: CASSSTTGNTEAFF. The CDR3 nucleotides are TGTGCCAGCAGTTCCACGACAGGGAACACTGAAGCTTTCTTT.

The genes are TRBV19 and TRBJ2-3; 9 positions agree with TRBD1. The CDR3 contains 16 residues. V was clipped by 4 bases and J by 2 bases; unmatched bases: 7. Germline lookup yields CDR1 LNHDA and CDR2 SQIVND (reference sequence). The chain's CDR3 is CASSTGQGQVTDTQYF. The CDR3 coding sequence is TGTGCCAGTAGTACGGGACAGGGCCAAGTCACAGATACGCAGTATTTT.

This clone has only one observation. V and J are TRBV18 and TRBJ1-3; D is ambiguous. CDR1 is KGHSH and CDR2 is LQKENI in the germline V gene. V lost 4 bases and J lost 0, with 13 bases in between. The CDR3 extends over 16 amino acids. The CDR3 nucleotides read TGTGCCAGCTCACTCTGGAGCGAGAGCTCTGGAAACACCATATATTTT. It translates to CASSLWSESSGNTIYF. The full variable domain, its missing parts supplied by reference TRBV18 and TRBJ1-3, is NAGVMQNPRHLVRRRGQEARLRCSPMKGHSHVYWYRQLPEEGLKFMVYLQKENIIDESGMPKERFSAEFPKEGPSILRIQQVVRGDSAAYFCASSLWSESSGNTIYFGEGSWLTVV.

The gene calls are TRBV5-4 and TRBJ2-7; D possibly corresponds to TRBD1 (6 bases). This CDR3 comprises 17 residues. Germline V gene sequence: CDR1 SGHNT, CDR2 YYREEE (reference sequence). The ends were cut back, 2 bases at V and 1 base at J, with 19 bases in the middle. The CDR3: CASSFGVLQDRSYEQYF. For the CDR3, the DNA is TGTGCCAGCAGCTTTGGTGTCCTCCAGGACAGATCCTACGAGCAGTACTTC.

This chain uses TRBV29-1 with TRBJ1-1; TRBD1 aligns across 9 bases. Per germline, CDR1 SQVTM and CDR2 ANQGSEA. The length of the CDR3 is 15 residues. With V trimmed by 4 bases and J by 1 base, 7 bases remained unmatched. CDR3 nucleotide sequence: TGCAGCGTTGGAAACCGGGACAGGGCGAACACTGAAGCTTTCTTT. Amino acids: CSVGNRDRANTEAFF.